Below are 31 T cell receptor beta chains sequenced from a single sample in a study of blood T cell repertoires in COVID-19. Generated by immunoSEQ multiplex PCR, the TCRdb table keeps only in-frame clones and is missing some. The data hold roughly 250,000 clones, with just under 85% observed a single time. Sequenced input: peripheral blood. These receptors originate from a woman older than 75 with acute or convalescent COVID-19.

This rearrangement joins TRBV18 to TRBJ1-6; D gene ambiguous. Trimming pared 1 base from V and 0 bases from J, leaving 16 bases between. Germline V lookup: CDR1 KGHSH, CDR2 LQKENI. CDR3 length: 19 residues. The DNA for the CDR3 is TGTGCCAGCTCACCACAACCCCCCAAAGCTAGCTCCTATAATTCACCCCTCCACTTT. This sequence encodes CASSPQPPKASSYNSPLHF.

This clone is a singleton in its sample. CDR3 protein: CASSLVVGETQYF. The CDR3 DNA reads as TGCGCCAGCAGCTTGGTAGTCGGGGAGACCCAGTACTTC. V usage is TRBV5-1 and J usage is TRBJ2-5; D uncertain. CDR1 is SGHRS, CDR2 YFSETQ, per germline. This CDR3 is 13 amino acids long. V was shortened by 0 bases and J by 5 bases, with 8 bases between the two germline ends.

The CDR3 protein is CATSSQWTSEETQYF. CDR3 coding DNA: TGTGCCACCAGCAGCCAATGGACTAGCGAAGAGACCCAGTACTTC. This chain connects TRBV15 to TRBJ2-5, with 9 bases fitting TRBD2. Germline V gives CDR1 LNHNV, CDR2 YYDKDF (reference sequence). The junction had 5 bases not matched to a gene; V was cut back by 3 bases and J by 3 bases. This CDR3 has 15 amino acids.

V usage is TRBV25-1 and J usage is TRBJ2-2; 8 bases line up with TRBD2. Germline loops: CDR1 MGHDK, CDR2 SYGVNS. With V trimmed by 2 bases and J by 5 bases, 1 base remained unmatched. This CDR3 region has 14 residues. As DNA, the CDR3 is TGTGCCAGCAGTGAACCTAGCGGGACCGGGGAGCTGTTTTTT. Translating it yields CASSEPSGTGELFF.

The chain has TRBV10-3 and TRBJ2-7; D call uncertain. Germline V gene lookup returns CDR1 ENHRY and CDR2 SYGVKD. Trimming took 3 bases from V and 3 from J, leaving 3 bases between them. There are 11 residues in the CDR3. The CDR3 DNA is TGTGCCATCAGTGATTACTACGAGCAGTACTTC. Protein sequence: CAISDYYEQYF.

The V and J genes are TRBV5-1 and TRBJ2-1, with D perhaps matching TRBD2 (6 bases). The germline V and J ends were trimmed by 4 bases and 6 bases, with 8 bases remaining between them. The V gene's germline CDR1 is SGHRS and CDR2 YFSETQ. The CDR3 loop spans 12 amino acids. The CDR3 DNA sequence: TGCGCCAGCAGCGCGGGACTCAATGAGCAGTTCTTC. This sequence encodes CASSAGLNEQFF.

The genes are TRBV7-9 and TRBJ2-5, with 9 bases lining up with TRBD1. V dropped 5 bases and J dropped 5; count of bases not matched to a gene: 18. The CDR3 loop spans 18 amino acids. CDR1 and CDR2 (germline): SEHNR, FQNEAQ (reference sequence). In nucleotides, the CDR3 is TGTGCCAGCAGCCCGAGAGCGCTCCACAGGGGGCTCGGGGAGACCCAGTACTTC. It translates to CASSPRALHRGLGETQYF.

The chain carries TRBV6-1 and TRBJ1-1; perhaps TRBD1 as D (6 bases). The germline V gene encodes CDR1 MNHNS and CDR2 SASEGT. The CDR3 loop spans 14 amino acids. The V end was cut by 2 bases, the J end by 11 bases, with 18 bases between. The CDR3 is CASSESQGISSAFF. The DNA of the CDR3 is TGTGCCAGCAGTGAAAGTCAGGGGATTAGTTCGGCTTTCTTT.

This clone appeared a single time. V and J are TRBV18 and TRBJ2-5; TRBD1 might be the D (6 bases). V shed 1 base and J shed 1 base, with 7 bases lying between them. The CDR3 sequence is 14 residues long. Germline loops: CDR1 KGHSH, CDR2 LQKENI. The CDR3 sequence: CASSPLQGQETQYF. For the CDR3, the DNA is TGTGCCAGCTCACCACTACAGGGCCAAGAGACCCAGTACTTC.

This chain connects TRBV7-9 to TRBJ2-6; weak D call: TRBD1 (6 bases). The germline V gene encodes CDR1 SEHNR and CDR2 FQNEAQ (reference sequence). The CDR3 runs to 19 residues. The V gene lost 3 bases and the J gene lost 0 bases, with 18 bases spanning the gap. CDR3 sequence: CASSFGLGHRNSGANVLTF. The CDR3 DNA follows: TGTGCCAGCAGCTTTGGGTTGGGACACCGAAACTCTGGGGCCAACGTCCTGACTTTC.

This clone was seen just once. The rearrangement joins TRBV6-6 to TRBJ1-1, with D perhaps TRBD1 (5 bases). The V gene's germline CDR1 is MNHNY and CDR2 SVGAGI (reference sequence). The V end lost 5 bases, the J end lost 0 bases, and 13 bases lay between the germline ends. The CDR3 sequence is 15 residues long. This CDR3 is CASSPSGGMNTEAFF. For the CDR3, the DNA is TGTGCCAGCAGTCCGTCGGGGGGGATGAACACTGAAGCTTTCTTT.

The chain's CDR3 is CASSTGTPNSPLHF. Here the CDR3 DNA reads TGTGCCAGTAGCACAGGGACCCCTAATTCACCCCTCCACTTT. The rearrangement joins TRBV19 to TRBJ1-6; D might be TRBD1 (6 bases). From germline, CDR1 is LNHDA and CDR2 SQIVND (reference sequence). V lost 6 bases and J 6 bases, leaving 12 bases between the germline ends. The CDR3 has 14 residues.

The chain links TRBV9 to TRBJ1-3; 8 nucleotides match TRBD1. This CDR3 is built from 16 residues. With 0 bases clipped from V and 0 bases from J, the junction kept 2 bases outside the gene matches. The germline V gene encodes CDR1 SGDLS and CDR2 YYNGEE. DNA of the CDR3: TGTGCCAGCAGCGTAGACAGGGGGGCCTCTGGAAACACCATATATTTT. As protein: CASSVDRGASGNTIYF.

The gene calls are TRBV30 and TRBJ2-4, with 7 bases lining up with TRBD1. The ends lost 0 bases at V and 3 bases at J; junction bases unmatched: 2. The CDR3 spans 14 residues. Germline lookup yields CDR1 GTSNPN and CDR2 SVGIG (reference sequence). In nucleotides, the CDR3 is TGTGCCTGGAGTGTGTCAGGGGGCAAAAACATTCAGTACTTC. Residues: CAWSVSGGKNIQYF. Supplemented by reference TRBV30 and TRBJ2-4, the full variable domain reads SQTIHQWPATLVQPVGSPLSLECTVEGTSNPNLYWYRQAAGRGLQLLFYSVGIGQISSEVPQNLSASRPQDRQFILSSKKLLLSDSGFYLCAWSVSGGKNIQYFGAGTRLSVL.

The rearrangement links TRBV4-1 to TRBJ1-2; 7 bases align to TRBD1. This CDR3 is 15 amino acids long. Germline V CDR1 and CDR2: MGHRA, YSYEKL. V dropped 1 base and J dropped 1; count of bases not matched to a gene: 3. This CDR3 reads CASSQAQGNNYGYTF. The CDR3 region has the DNA TGCGCCAGCAGCCAAGCACAGGGGAATAACTATGGCTACACCTTC.

The gene calls are TRBV7-2 and TRBJ2-7, with 7 bases that match TRBD2. J was trimmed by 7 bases and V by 0 bases; bases with no gene match: 9. This CDR3 has 15 residues. CDR1 is SGHTA and CDR2 is FQGNSA in the germline V gene. CDR3 bases: TGTGCCAGCAGCTTAGCGGTGGGGACTACTAGGGAGCAGTACTTC. It translates to CASSLAVGTTREQYF.

The DNA for the CDR3 is TGTGCCAGCAGCTCCCCCGCGGCAGGGAACACCTACAATGAGCAGTTCTTC. Its protein is CASSSPAAGNTYNEQFF. The genes are TRBV5-4 and TRBJ2-1, with D perhaps matching TRBD1 (5 bases). The length of the CDR3 is 17 residues. The germline V gene has CDR1 SGHNT and CDR2 YYREEE (reference sequence). V dropped 3 bases and J dropped 2 bases, with 18 bases sitting between them.

This chain links TRBV7-2 with TRBJ1-6; possibly TRBD1 for D (5 bases). CDR3 size: 16 residues. The V gene's germline CDR1 is SGHTA and CDR2 FQGNSA. The V end lost 0 bases, the J end lost 7 bases, and 13 bases lay between the germline ends. For the CDR3, the DNA is TGTGCCAGCAGCTTAGCGGATGGGGCAGGAAATTCACCCCTCCACTTT. This encodes CASSLADGAGNSPLHF.

The chain recombines TRBV11-2 with TRBJ1-1; 9 bases are a match to TRBD1. There are 16 residues in the CDR3. Germline CDR1 and CDR2: SGHAT and FQNNGV. The V gene end was trimmed by 5 bases and the J gene end by 5 bases; junction bases not matched to a gene: 12. This chain's CDR3 is CASSTQGARRGTEAFF. In DNA, the CDR3 is TGTGCCAGCAGCACACAGGGGGCCCGCCGAGGAACTGAAGCTTTCTTT.

This clone was counted once. The rearrangement joins TRBV5-1 to TRBJ2-5; 10 bases line up with TRBD1. Unmatched junction bases numbered 6, after V lost 2 bases and J lost 5 bases. The CDR3 has 15 amino acids. Germline assignment: CDR1 SGHRS and CDR2 YFSETQ. The CDR3 DNA is TGCGCCAGCAGCTTTGACAGGGGGCTGGGGGAGACCCAGTACTTC. Translation: CASSFDRGLGETQYF. The full variable domain, completed using reference TRBV5-1 and TRBJ2-5, is KAGVTQTPRYLIKTRGQQVTLSCSPISGHRSVSWYQQTPGQGLQFLFEYFSETQRNKGNFPGRFSGRQFSNSRSEMNVSTLELGDSALYLCASSFDRGLGETQYFGPGTRLLVL.

The chain carries TRBV6-8 and TRBJ2-5; 8 bases are a match to TRBD2. CDR1 and CDR2 (germline): MNHGY, SAAAGT. The CDR3 length is 17 residues. The junction had 16 bases not matched to a gene; V was cut back by 5 bases and J by 5 bases. The CDR3 loop reads CASSECSRGGSTETQYF. DNA of the CDR3: TGTGCCAGCAGTGAGTGTTCCCGGGGGGGCTCAACGGAGACCCAGTACTTC.

This chain uses TRBV19 with TRBJ2-5; TRBD1 matches at 8 bases. The CDR3 is 15 residues long. Germline values: CDR1 LNHDA, CDR2 SQIVND (reference sequence). J lost 5 bases, V lost 4 bases, and 9 bases had no gene match. The CDR3 loop is CASSTTGEGMETQYF. In nucleotides, the CDR3 is TGTGCCAGTAGTACGACAGGGGAAGGTATGGAGACCCAGTACTTC.

This rearrangement joins TRBV6-5 to TRBJ1-1, with D tentatively TRBD1 (5 bases). This CDR3 comprises 11 residues. In germline, CDR1 is MNHEY, CDR2 SVGAGI. Trimming removed 7 bases at V and 11 bases at J, with 14 bases between. CDR3 loop: CASMGGNGAFF. The CDR3 DNA follows: TGTGCCAGCATGGGGGGAAACGGGGCTTTCTTT.

The chain carries TRBV29-1 and TRBJ2-1; 11 bases line up with TRBD1. The CDR3 is 14 amino acids. After removal of 7 bases from V and 4 bases from J, the junction contained 6 bases not matched to a gene. The germline CDR1 and CDR2 sequences are SQVTM and ANQGSEA. DNA of the CDR3: TGCAGCGACGGGACAGGGGGTGATTACAATGAGCAGTTCTTC. This gives the protein CSDGTGGDYNEQFF.

The V and J genes are TRBV5-4 and TRBJ2-7; 10 bases are a match to TRBD1. Germline CDR1 is SGHNT and CDR2 is YYREEE (reference sequence). CDR3 size: 14 residues. After removal of 2 bases from V and 5 bases from J, the junction contained 4 bases not matched to a gene. The CDR3: CASSFRDRGDEQYF. The CDR3 region has the DNA TGTGCCAGCAGCTTCCGGGACAGGGGCGACGAGCAGTACTTC.

This chain connects TRBV30 to TRBJ1-6; D unresolved. The V end was cut by 6 bases, the J end by 7 bases, with 19 bases between. This CDR3 has 15 residues. Germline-derived CDR1 and CDR2 are GTSNPN and SVGIG (reference sequence). The CDR3 bases are TGTGCCTGTGGAGGGTACTGGAGAGGGAATTCACCCCTCCACTTT. This gives the protein CACGGYWRGNSPLHF.

The chain uses TRBV7-2 and TRBJ1-2; 10 nucleotides line up with TRBD1. CDR1 and CDR2 from the germline V gene are SGHTA and FQGNSA. The CDR3 has 14 residues. V lost 4 bases to trimming and J lost 3 bases; unmatched junction nucleotides: 2. The CDR3 DNA sequence: TGTGCCAGCAGCTCTGACAGGGGGCACTATGGCTACACCTTC. Its protein is CASSSDRGHYGYTF. The complete variable domain, with remaining parts taken from reference TRBV7-2 and TRBJ1-2, reads GAGVSQSPSNKVTEKGKDVELRCDPISGHTALYWYRQSLGQGLEFLIYFQGNSAPDKSGLPSDRFSAERTGGSVSTLTIQRTQQEDSAVYLCASSSDRGHYGYTFGSGTRLTVV.

V usage is TRBV21-1 and J usage is TRBJ1-2; TRBD1, the table's D call, was not compared with the DNA. TRBV21-1 is designated a pseudogene. The CDR3 is made up of 17 amino acids. CDR3 in amino acids: CASSKGQTVLGLWGYTF. CDR3 nucleotide sequence: TGTGCCAGCAGCAAAGGGCAGACAGTGCTCGGATTGTGGGGCTACACCTTC.

The chain joins TRBV3-1 (or the pseudogene TRBV3-2) to TRBJ2-3; 7 nucleotides line up with TRBD2. V lost 6 bases and J lost 4; bases outside the gene matches: 7. This CDR3 contains 14 residues. Germline V gene sequence: CDR1 LGHDT, CDR2 YNNKEL (reference sequence). As DNA, the CDR3 is TGTGCCAGCAGTCGGAGCGGGGTCTCAGATACGCAGTATTTT. This encodes CASSRSGVSDTQYF.

The chain is built from TRBV6-5 and TRBJ2-7; 9 bases line up with TRBD1. Germline V gene lookup returns CDR1 MNHEY and CDR2 SVGAGI. The CDR3 contains 16 residues. V lost 1 base to trimming and J lost 6 bases; unmatched junction nucleotides: 10. The CDR3 protein is CASSYLVTGGRSEQYF. DNA for the CDR3: TGTGCCAGCAGTTACTTGGTAACAGGGGGCAGGTCCGAGCAGTACTTC.

This clone was seen only a few times. The chain is built from TRBV7-8 and TRBJ1-2, with 9 nucleotides matching TRBD1. V was pared by 4 bases and J by 1 base, with 7 bases of the junction left unmatched. The V gene's germline CDR1 is SGHVS and CDR2 FQNEAQ. The CDR3 has 16 residues. As DNA, the CDR3 is TGTGCCAGCAGCTCCAAACAGGGGGCCAATAACTATGGCTACACCTTC. Amino acid sequence: CASSSKQGANNYGYTF. The full variable domain, completed using reference TRBV7-8 and TRBJ1-2, is GAGVSQSPRYKVAKRGQDVALRCDPISGHVSLFWYQQALGQGPEFLTYFQNEAQLDKSGLPSDRFFAERPEGSVSTLKIQRTQQEDSAVYLCASSSKQGANNYGYTFGSGTRLTVV.